The clone carrying this T cell receptor beta chain was observed a few times. This specimen comes from a study of blood T cell repertoires in COVID-19. This CDR3 region has 13 residues. CDR1 is SQVTM and CDR2 is ANQGSEA in the germline V gene. V dropped 2 bases and J dropped 3 bases, with 11 bases sitting between them. The protocol was immunoSEQ multiplex PCR, while the TCRdb copy is restricted to in-frame clones and leaves out a portion. The repertoire holds fewer than 80,000 clones, with more than 75% as singletons. The source is a man in his fifties or sixties with COVID-19, enrolled during active disease. The sample comprised peripheral blood. The genes are TRBV29-1 and TRBJ2-7, with a possible D match to TRBD1 (5 bases). The CDR3 sequence is CSVEQGVGYEQYF. The CDR3 nucleotides read TGCAGCGTTGAACAGGGTGTGGGCTACGAGCAGTACTTC.